The 20 T cell receptor beta chains listed next were all sequenced from one sample in a study of shared clonotypes between healthy human individuals. The naive CD8 population came from CD45RO-negative cells selected for CCR7, without terminally differentiated effector memory CD45RA+ cells. Generated by immunoSEQ multiplex PCR, the TCRdb table keeps only in-frame clones and is missing some. The sample includes about 2.1 million clones, 93% of them seen just once. The sequenced material came from naive CD8+ T cells from PBMCs. The receptors were sampled from a man younger than 35 in good health. Some clones in this sample may be carry-over from other donors' samples.

V gene TRBV27 combines with J gene TRBJ1-4; no clear D. Germline V gene sequence: CDR1 MNHEY, CDR2 SMNVEV (reference sequence). This CDR3 has 16 amino acids. V was pared by 0 bases and J by 4 bases, with 12 bases between. CDR3 loop: CASSLSIPGFNEKLFF. The CDR3 nucleotides are TGTGCCAGCAGTTTATCGATCCCCGGGTTTAATGAAAAACTGTTTTTT.

This sequence joins TRBV10-3 and TRBJ1-1; D not certain. Germline V CDR1 and CDR2: ENHRY, SYGVKD. Trimming cost V 2 bases and J 0 bases, with 10 bases left between them. CDR3 length: 15 residues. The CDR3 sequence is CAISEEAALNTEAFF. CDR3 DNA: TGTGCCATCAGTGAGGAGGCAGCGCTGAACACTGAAGCTTTCTTT.

This chain connects TRBV28 to TRBJ2-1; D perhaps matches TRBD1 (5 bases). Germline V gene sequence: CDR1 MDHEN, CDR2 SYDVKM. The V gene lost 6 bases and the J gene lost 0 bases, with 9 bases spanning the gap. This CDR3 is built from 14 residues. Here the CDR3 DNA reads TGTGCCAGCAGCGGACACTACTCCTACAATGAGCAGTTCTTC. Amino acids: CASSGHYSYNEQFF.

This clone was seen only once. V is TRBV6-5 and J is TRBJ2-7; D not resolved. The CDR3 runs 13 residues. V was clipped by 5 bases and J by 5 bases, with 13 bases between them. In germline, CDR1 is MNHEY, CDR2 SVGAGI. The CDR3 bases are TGTGCCAGCAGTCCCCCCGCCAGGAACGAGCAGTACTTC. It codes for CASSPPARNEQYF.

The rearrangement uses TRBV7-9 and TRBJ2-7; perhaps TRBD1 as D (5 bases). The CDR3 length is 15 residues. Germline V gene sequence: CDR1 SEHNR, CDR2 FQNEAQ (reference sequence). Between the trimmed V and J ends, which lost 11 bases and 3 bases, there was a span of 23 bases. The CDR3: CAGASSLGGGYEQYF. CDR3 DNA: TGTGCCGGGGCCAGCAGCCTGGGTGGCGGCTACGAGCAGTACTTC.

CDR3 protein: CASSPGWDSTYEQYF. In DNA form, the CDR3 reads TGTGCCAGCTCACCAGGCTGGGACAGCACCTACGAGCAGTACTTC. The chain uses TRBV18 and TRBJ2-7, with TRBD1 identical over 7 bases. With 2 bases clipped from V and 2 bases from J, the junction kept 6 bases outside the gene matches. CDR3 size: 15 residues. The V gene's germline CDR1 is KGHSH and CDR2 LQKENI.

This clone has only a few counts. This chain links TRBV25-1 with TRBJ1-2; unclear D gene. In germline, CDR1 is MGHDK, CDR2 SYGVNS. Trimming removed 1 base from V and 6 bases from J, with 6 bases in between. This CDR3 region has 12 residues. The chain's CDR3 is CASSEWQDGYTF. CDR3 nucleotide sequence: TGTGCCAGCAGTGAATGGCAGGATGGCTACACCTTC.

The J gene is TRBJ2-7, the V gene TRBV7-9; D uncertain. Germline V gene data show CDR1 as SEHNR and CDR2 as FQNEAQ (reference sequence). The CDR3 length is 14 residues. Trimming took 1 base from V and 2 from J, leaving 9 bases between them. The CDR3 DNA sequence: TGTGCCAGCAGCTTAGGTCCCGCCCCCTACGAGCAGTACTTC. It specifies CASSLGPAPYEQYF.

This chain uses TRBV27 with TRBJ2-1, with D possibly being TRBD1 (6 bases). Germline V CDR1 and CDR2: MNHEY, SMNVEV (reference sequence). Trimming took off 5 bases at V and 10 bases at J, with 21 bases between the two ends. The CDR3 extends over 15 amino acids. The CDR3 nucleotides are TGTGCCAGCAGTACAGACCTAAACCCCGACAGGGAGCAGTTCTTC. Translating gives CASSTDLNPDREQFF.

The gene calls are TRBV6-6 and TRBJ1-2; D is possibly TRBD1 (5 bases). V dropped 0 bases and J dropped 2 bases, with 7 bases sitting between them. The CDR3 has 14 amino acids. Germline values: CDR1 MNHNY, CDR2 SVGAGI (reference sequence). CDR3 in DNA: TGTGCCAGCAGTTACTCAAGGGGAAACTATGGCTACACCTTC. Its translation: CASSYSRGNYGYTF.

This clone was found once. The chain couples TRBV5-1 to TRBJ2-2, with 12 positions matching TRBD1. Trimming at V came to 3 bases and at J to 8 bases, leaving 8 bases not matched to a gene. The CDR3 spans 16 residues. The germline V gene encodes CDR1 SGHRS and CDR2 YFSETQ. CDR3 in DNA: TGCGCCAGCAGCTCCCCCGGGACAGGGGGCTTTGGGGAGCTGTTTTTT. Encoded protein: CASSSPGTGGFGELFF. The complete variable domain, with remaining parts taken from reference TRBV5-1 and TRBJ2-2, reads KAGVTQTPRYLIKTRGQQVTLSCSPISGHRSVSWYQQTPGQGLQFLFEYFSETQRNKGNFPGRFSGRQFSNSRSEMNVSTLELGDSALYLCASSSPGTGGFGELFFGEGSRLTVL.

The CDR3 loop is CARGPGDQYEQFF. The CDR3 DNA reads TGTGCCAGAGGTCCAGGGGACCAATACGAGCAGTTCTTC. The genes are TRBV2 and TRBJ2-1; D perhaps matches TRBD1 (6 bases). CDR1 and CDR2 from the germline V gene are SNHLY and FYNNEI. The CDR3 has 13 residues. V was clipped by 9 bases and J by 10 bases, with 19 bases between them.

The genes are TRBV2 and TRBJ2-7; 8 nucleotides match TRBD1. Germline V gives CDR1 SNHLY, CDR2 FYNNEI. Trimming at V came to 4 bases and at J to 1 base, leaving 6 bases not matched to a gene. The CDR3 is 15 residues long. The CDR3 loop reads CASSVPGQASYEQYF. The CDR3 DNA sequence: TGTGCCAGCAGTGTCCCGGGACAGGCTTCCTACGAGCAGTACTTC.

DNA of the CDR3: TGTGCCAGCAGTTTATCCTGGACCAGCCGATACAATGAGCAGTTCTTC. Its translation is CASSLSWTSRYNEQFF. The V and J genes are TRBV27 and TRBJ2-1; D gene ambiguous. The CDR3 contains 16 residues. The V end was cut by 0 bases, the J end by 4 bases, with 13 bases between. Germline V gene sequence: CDR1 MNHEY, CDR2 SMNVEV (reference sequence).

The chain has TRBV6-5 and TRBJ1-2; possibly TRBD1 for D (5 bases). CDR1 is MNHEY, CDR2 SVGAGI, per germline. The CDR3 consists of 12 residues. Between the trimmed V and J ends, which lost 7 bases and 6 bases, there was a span of 12 bases. CDR3 protein: CASKEGRNGYTF. Written as DNA, the CDR3 is TGTGCCAGCAAAGAGGGGAGGAATGGCTACACCTTC.

The V and J genes are TRBV9 and TRBJ2-1; 9 nucleotides line up with TRBD2. V trimming: 4 bases; J trimming: 6 bases; junction bases outside the gene matches: 8. The CDR3 extends over 15 amino acids. Germline CDR1 reads SGDLS; CDR2 reads YYNGEE. The CDR3 protein is CASSISGRFANEQFF. CDR3 DNA: TGTGCCAGCAGCATAAGCGGGAGGTTTGCCAATGAGCAGTTCTTC.

The CDR3 region is CASSQALAGQGPWGYTF. CDR3 DNA: TGCGCCAGCAGCCAAGCGTTAGCGGGACAGGGCCCTTGGGGCTACACCTTC. The chain couples TRBV4-3 to TRBJ1-2, with 9 nucleotides matching TRBD1. From germline, CDR1 is LGHNA and CDR2 YSLEER. The CDR3 totals 17 residues. V lost 1 base and J lost 8; bases outside the gene matches: 14.

On this clone: The junction and the germline gene differ at one end; a read error may be behind it. The rearrangement links TRBV7-9 to TRBJ2-1; TRBD2 is a possible D gene (5 bases). This CDR3 is built from 14 residues. The germline gives CDR1 SEHNR, CDR2 FQNEAQ (reference sequence). This chain's CDR3 is CASSSPGSFNEQFF. The CDR3 nucleotides are TGTGCCAGTTCATCCCCGGGATCCTTCAATGAGCAGTTCTTC.

This chain links TRBV29-1 with TRBJ2-7, with 9 bases fitting TRBD1. This CDR3 has 13 residues. The germline V gene encodes CDR1 SQVTM and CDR2 ANQGSEA. V shed 7 bases, J shed 5 bases, and the junction held 9 bases outside the gene matches. CDR3 sequence (DNA): TGCAGCGGCTTCGGGACAGGGTCCCACGAGCAGTACTTC. Translation: CSGFGTGSHEQYF.

The chain links TRBV7-9 to TRBJ2-2, with a tentative D call TRBD2 (5 bases). This CDR3 is built from 13 residues. Trimming stripped 1 base from V and 7 bases from J, with 7 bases between. Germline assignment: CDR1 SEHNR and CDR2 FQNEAQ (reference sequence). The CDR3 loop reads CASSLGAGGELFF. CDR3 coding DNA: TGTGCCAGCAGCTTAGGCGCGGGCGGGGAGCTGTTTTTT.